The 10 T cell receptor beta chains reported below all come from one sample, sequenced in a study of cytomegalovirus exposure and HLA in healthy donors. The PCR was carried out with 60 Vbeta primers and 13 Jbeta primers. Sequencing was performed with immunoSEQ multiplex PCR; in TCRdb, only in-frame clones are kept and a portion is missing. The table records roughly 150,000 clones, about three quarters of them present only once. Sequencing was performed on PBMCs. All receptors come from a female donor in good health and CMV-seronegative.

The chain joins TRBV27 to TRBJ2-1; D call uncertain. The CDR3 is made up of 12 amino acids. Per the germline V gene, CDR1 is MNHEY and CDR2 is SMNVEV (reference sequence). V was cut by 4 bases and J by 5 bases, with 6 bases left in between. Written as DNA, the CDR3 is TGTGCCAGCAGTTCCAGGAACAATGAGCAGTTCTTC. Translated: CASSSRNNEQFF.

The chain combines TRBV7-2 with TRBJ2-3; the match to TRBD2 covers 10 bases. The CDR3 sequence is 16 residues long. V shed 0 bases and J 5 bases; nucleotides not matched to a gene: 5. Germline CDR1 and CDR2: SGHTA and FQGNSA. The CDR3 DNA reads as TGTGCCAGCAGCTTAGCGAGCGGGAGGGAGGAAGATACGCAGTATTTT. Its translation is CASSLASGREEDTQYF.

Comment on this clone: Different DNA sequences within this sample yield the same CDR3. The V and J genes are TRBV5-1 and TRBJ2-7, with TRBD1 matching over 9 bases. The germline CDR1 and CDR2 sequences are SGHRS and YFSETQ. CDR3 length: 14 amino acids. V trimming: 4 bases; J trimming: 7 bases; junction bases outside the gene matches: 9. The CDR3 is CASSLTGTGQEQYF. The CDR3, as DNA: TGCGCCAGCAGCCTTACCGGGACAGGGCAAGAGCAGTACTTC.

The chain's CDR3 is CASSQDRDRGNEKLFF. CDR3 nucleotide sequence: TGCGCCAGCAGCCAAGACCGGGACAGGGGGAATGAAAAACTGTTTTTT. The V and J genes are TRBV4-1 and TRBJ1-4, with 11 nucleotides matching TRBD1. The CDR3 sequence is 16 residues long. CDR1 MGHRA and CDR2 YSYEKL come from the germline V gene. V lost 0 bases to trimming and J lost 5 bases; unmatched junction nucleotides: 2.

In the case of this clone: Other DNA sequences in the sample encode the same CDR3. The genes are TRBV7-6 and TRBJ1-1; possibly TRBD1 for D (6 bases). CDR1 and CDR2 (germline): SGHVS, FNYEAQ. This CDR3 spans 14 amino acids. Trimming shortened V by 1 base and J by 4 bases, and 10 bases separated the two germline ends. The CDR3 nucleotides read TGTGCCAGCAGCTTAGGGGGGCGAGGCACTGAAGCTTTCTTT. Amino acids: CASSLGGRGTEAFF.

This chain links TRBV27 with TRBJ2-7; 10 bases map to TRBD1. V shed 5 bases and J 2 bases; nucleotides not matched to a gene: 9. Germline CDR1 MNHEY, CDR2 SMNVEV (reference sequence). This CDR3 has 16 residues. The CDR3 spells CASSPTGTGVPYEQYF. The CDR3 bases are TGTGCCAGCAGTCCCACAGGGACAGGGGTACCCTACGAGCAGTACTTC.

The chain is built from TRBV25-1 and TRBJ2-1, with 8 bases lining up with TRBD1. V was clipped by 1 base and J by 8 bases; unmatched bases: 10. The CDR3 is 16 residues long. Germline CDR1 is MGHDK and CDR2 is SYGVNS. CDR3 sequence reads: CASSESGGAGLDEQFF. The CDR3 nucleotides are TGTGCCAGCAGTGAATCAGGGGGCGCGGGATTGGATGAGCAGTTCTTC.

V usage is TRBV15 and J usage is TRBJ1-1, with TRBD1 matching over 8 bases. The CDR3 is 12 residues long. With V trimmed by 5 bases and J by 12 bases, 8 bases remained unmatched. CDR1 and CDR2 from the germline V gene are LNHNV and YYDKDF (reference sequence). The CDR3 here is CATSPWTGTSFF. The CDR3 DNA reads TGTGCCACCAGCCCGTGGACAGGGACGTCTTTCTTT.

The chain recombines TRBV19 with TRBJ1-2; D ambiguous. Trimming pared 1 base from V and 5 bases from J, leaving 14 bases between. The germline V gene has CDR1 LNHDA and CDR2 SQIVND (reference sequence). This CDR3 contains 15 residues. This CDR3 reads CASSIAEGTKYGYTF. The DNA for the CDR3 is TGTGCCAGTAGTATAGCGGAGGGAACGAAGTATGGCTACACCTTC.

In its sample, this clone was seen a few times. The chain is built from TRBV25-1 and TRBJ2-5; 10 bases fit TRBD1. The length of the CDR3 is 16 residues. Germline values: CDR1 MGHDK, CDR2 SYGVNS. V was pared by 5 bases and J by 0 bases, with 6 bases of the junction left unmatched. CDR3 in DNA: TGTGCCAGCAGTAAGTCGGGACAGGGGAACCAAGAGACCCAGTACTTC. Translating it yields CASSKSGQGNQETQYF.